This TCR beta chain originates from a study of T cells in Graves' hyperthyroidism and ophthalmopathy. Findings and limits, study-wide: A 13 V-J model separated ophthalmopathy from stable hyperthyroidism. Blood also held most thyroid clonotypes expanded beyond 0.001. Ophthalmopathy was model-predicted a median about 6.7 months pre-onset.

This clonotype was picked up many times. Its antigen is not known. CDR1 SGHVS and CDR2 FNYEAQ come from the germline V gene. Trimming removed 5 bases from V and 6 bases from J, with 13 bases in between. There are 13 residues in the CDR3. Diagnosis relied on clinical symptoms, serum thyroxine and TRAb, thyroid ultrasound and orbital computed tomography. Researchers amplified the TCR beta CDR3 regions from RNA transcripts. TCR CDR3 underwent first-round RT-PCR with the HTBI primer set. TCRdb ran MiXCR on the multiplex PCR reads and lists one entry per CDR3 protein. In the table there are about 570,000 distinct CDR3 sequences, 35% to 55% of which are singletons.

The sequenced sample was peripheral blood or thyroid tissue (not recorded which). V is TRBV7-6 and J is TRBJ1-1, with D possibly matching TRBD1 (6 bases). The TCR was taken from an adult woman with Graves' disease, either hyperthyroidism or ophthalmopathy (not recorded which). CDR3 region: CASSPQGFAEAFF. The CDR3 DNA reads TGTGCCAGCAGCCCACAGGGTTTCGCTGAAGCTTTCTTT.